The text below deals with one TCR beta chain. What this receptor recognizes is not known. Within one base of it there is no much larger clone, and no base qualities were kept. The data belong to a study of blood T cell repertoires in COVID-19 (dated by TCRdb to 2018 to 2021). For the study in its entirety: Samples covering the acute and convalescent phases of COVID-19 were provided by collaborators in the United States, Italy and Spain. Subjects who had been exposed to COVID-19, were actively infected with it, or had recovered from it provided the deeply sampled blood TCRbeta repertoires that made up the dataset. The samples were drawn from the first 160 participants of the ongoing ImmuneRACE study and from 1,254 subjects provided by 6 global collaborators. Sample metadata almost always included a de-identified subject ID, COVID-19 status, age in years and sex. The repertoires were released in a freely available public database intended as a resource for research on the immune response to SARS-CoV-2. The prospective study material was composed of cDNA or gDNA derived from T cells, B-cell-depleted T cells, or PBMCs. HLA class I and class II types, where available, came from metadata supplied by the sample provider rather than from assay-based typing.

TCRbeta CDR3 regions were amplified from genomic DNA using the immunoSEQ Assay, a bias-controlled multiplex PCR. The authors' pipeline ran thus. The number of nucleated cells in each sample was estimated from the amplification of reference gene primers within the assay. To quantify the absolute abundance of each unique TCRbeta CDR3 rearrangement, sequence reads were collapsed and filtered. For each sample, productive Simpson clonality was calculated as the square root of Simpson's diversity index over productive rearrangements. Imported from immuneACCESS, the table was reduced by TCRdb to in-frame sequences with V and J called. These copies leave out some clones; in studies compared against another copy, an unresolved V gene accounts for under half, and the cause of the remainder is not known. That table supplies the V and J calls and clone size; D and trimming were determined from the DNA. This sample holds about 97,000 clones; 87% were observed only once. The biggest ten clones account for just over 15% of the sample.

Whole blood was collected in K2EDTA tubes by collaborating institutions according to the institutions' own protocols. For TCRbeta analysis, collaborators shipped samples in one of three forms: frozen whole blood, isolated PBMCs, or DNA extracted from either of those sample types. General conclusions and limits of the study: How much clinical and demographic metadata was included differed by source and by participant, and the metadata was provided uncurated.

The CDR3 spans 12 residues, from the cysteine through the phenylalanine. CDR3 DNA only is kept here, 36 bases in frame from base 1. The V and J ends are trimmed by 6 bases and 4 bases, leaving 10 bases between them. The sequence was obtained from a human donor in a cohort sampled during active COVID-19. Sequencing input: peripheral blood. The V and J genes are TRBV12-3 or TRBV12-4 and TRBJ2-7; tentative D gene TRBD2, with 5 bases matching. The CDR3 amino acid sequence is: CASRGSGYEQYF. The nucleotide sequence is given as TGTGCCAGCAGGGGGAGTGGGTACGAGCAGTACTTC.